The clone carrying this T cell receptor (beta chain) turned up a few times. Its antigen is not identified. Other DNA sequences of this sample code for an identical CDR3. Trimming took off 4 bases at V and 4 bases at J, with 8 bases between the two ends. The CDR3 length is 13 residues. Germline assignment: CDR1 SEHNR and CDR2 FQNEAQ (reference sequence). The table came from immunoSEQ multiplex PCR; TCRdb's copy has only in-frame clones and leaves some out. This sample has some 640,000 clones, with 89% found just once. The data are from a study of Ad26.COV2.S vaccination and SARS-CoV-2 variants. Whole-study context: It was the COV1001 Ad26.COV2.S trial arm that included the donor. General observations from the study: With respect to non-spike TCR breadth, vaccine and placebo recipients were similar. Assessments of TCR breadth and depth may have underestimated the total T cell responses.

Regarding treatment: around 19 received Ad26.COV2.S at low or high dose, single or two shots; about five received placebo; per-sample allocation not given. The study sampled participants on day 63 after the first vaccine or placebo injection. The source is a person between 18 and 60 years old who received the Ad26.COV2.S COVID-19 vaccine or a placebo. The chain recombines TRBV7-9 with TRBJ1-5; TRBD1 is a possible D gene (6 bases). The specimen comprised peripheral blood, sampled in a trial of Ad26.COV2.S vaccine versus placebo. In DNA form, the CDR3 reads TGTGCCAGCAGCTCGGACAGTAATCAGCCCCAGCATTTT. Translated, it gives CASSSDSNQPQHF.